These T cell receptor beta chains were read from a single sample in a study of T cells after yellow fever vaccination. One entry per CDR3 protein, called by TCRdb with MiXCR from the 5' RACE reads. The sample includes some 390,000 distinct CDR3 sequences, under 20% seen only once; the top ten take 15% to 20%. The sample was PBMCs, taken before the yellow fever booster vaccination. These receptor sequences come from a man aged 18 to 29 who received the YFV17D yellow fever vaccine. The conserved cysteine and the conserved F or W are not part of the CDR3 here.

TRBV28	ASSAQPGDLF
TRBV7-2	ASRLDRSATDTQY
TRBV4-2	ASSQDLGAPQH
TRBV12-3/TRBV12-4	ASSLPGTGVRGELF
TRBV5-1	ASSLEGQAYEQY
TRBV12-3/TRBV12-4	ASSRRAGGLIYNEQF
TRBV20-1	SAPRRGGGENEQF
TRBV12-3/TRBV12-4	ASSQGRAESNSYNEQF
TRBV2	ASSYGDRARGPLH
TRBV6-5	ASSPFVGNYGYT
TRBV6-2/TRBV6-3	ASSYLGTGELF
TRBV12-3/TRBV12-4	ASSYGAGYGGRNSPLH
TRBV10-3	AISPRGSGYTDTQY
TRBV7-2	ASSLAGFNQPQH
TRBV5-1	ASSTPGGGYGYT
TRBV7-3	ASSLMGGEETQY
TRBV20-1	SARDRRGRGETQY
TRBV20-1	SAGGVHNTEAF
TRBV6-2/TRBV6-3	ASSYRAGKWDEQF
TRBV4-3	ASSQRAGTGDTDTQY
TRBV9	ASSGRISQTYTATQY
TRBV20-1	SARVGTSGSDTQY
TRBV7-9	ASRPGLAGLSTDTQY
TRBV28	ASTSDPYEQY
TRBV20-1	SAPGTEQETQY
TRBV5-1	ASSLGQGSDTQY
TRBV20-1	SAPDGTSSKTQY
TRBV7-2	ASSLVGTSGGANEQF
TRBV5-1	ASSQSGGPTGELF
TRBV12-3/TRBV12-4	ASSSGGRETQY
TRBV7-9	ASSSPVSQDRNIQY
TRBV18	ASSPQTGGPTDTQY
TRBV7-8	ASSLAFRVRQF
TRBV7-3	ASSRDHRLHNSPLH
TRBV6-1	ASSELSGDSNQPQH
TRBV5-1	ASSLGQTLTDTQY
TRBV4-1	ASSQVGGGETQY
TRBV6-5	ASSYGDSSYEQY
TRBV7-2	ASTTYLAGGLTQY
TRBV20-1	SARDFGGGFETQY
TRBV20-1	SARDSGGALETQY
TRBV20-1	SARGSNSLEQY
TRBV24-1	ATSDLGGGPSELF
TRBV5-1	ASSLNRGNTEAF
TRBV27	ASSVSGGFYYGYT
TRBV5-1	ASSLAGPPVNEQY
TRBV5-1	ASSLTMGQGGRNTEAF
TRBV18	ASSQGRGGEKLF
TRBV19	ASRLRASTEGGTGELF
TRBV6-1	ASRQTGGFIQY
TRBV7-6	ASSFTGTGEQY
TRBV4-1	ASSQDNREHNEQF
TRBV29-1	SVPAGYEQY
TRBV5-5	ASSLGFGENTEAF
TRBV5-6	ASSLDDYEQY
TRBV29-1	SVQGDNSPLH